The 8 T cell receptor beta chains given below trace back to one sample, sequenced in a study of blood T cell repertoires in COVID-19. Data came from immunoSEQ multiplex PCR; TCRdb stores just in-frame clones and leaves some out. The table has some 390,000 clones, more than 80% seen once. The sample comprised PBMCs or T cells enriched from blood (not recorded which). These receptors came from a man aged 25 to 45 who had recovered from COVID-19.

The J gene is TRBJ1-2, the V gene TRBV5-4, with 9 bases fitting TRBD1. Germline values: CDR1 SGHNT, CDR2 YYREEE (reference sequence). The CDR3 totals 16 residues. V was clipped by 0 bases and J by 7 bases; unmatched bases: 10. CDR3 amino acids: CASSLATGGEQLGYTF. CDR3 DNA sequence: TGTGCCAGCAGCTTGGCTACAGGGGGCGAGCAACTTGGCTACACCTTC.

The chain couples TRBV3-1 (or the pseudogene TRBV3-2) to TRBJ2-5; D is unresolved. From germline, CDR1 is LGHDT and CDR2 YNNKEL (reference sequence). V was pared by 4 bases and J by 5 bases, with 5 bases between. The CDR3 consists of 11 residues. CDR3 protein: CASSLRETQYF. The CDR3 nucleotides read TGTGCCAGCAGCCTCCGGGAGACCCAGTACTTC.

This clone was recorded a few times. The chain joins TRBV10-2 to TRBJ2-1; TRBD2 agrees at 9 bases. CDR1 and CDR2 (germline): WSHSY, SAAADI. The CDR3 is 14 amino acids. With V trimmed by 4 bases and J by 10 bases, 8 bases remained unmatched. The CDR3 sequence: CASSVVAGVREQFF. CDR3 in DNA: TGCGCCAGCAGTGTTGTAGCGGGAGTTCGGGAGCAGTTCTTC.

This chain connects TRBV5-4 to TRBJ2-7; 8 nucleotides agree with TRBD2. V was clipped by 0 bases and J by 2 bases; unmatched bases: 7. This CDR3 spans 16 amino acids. Germline lookup yields CDR1 SGHNT and CDR2 YYREEE (reference sequence). CDR3: CASSLGGVAGTYEQYF. The CDR3 DNA reads TGTGCCAGCAGCTTGGGGGGGGTAGCGGGGACCTACGAGCAGTACTTC.

The chain employs TRBV24-1 and TRBJ2-1, with 12 positions matching TRBD2. CDR3 length: 16 residues. Germline V gene sequence: CDR1 KGHDR, CDR2 SFDVKD. Trimming at V came to 1 base and at J to 7 bases, leaving 4 bases not matched to a gene. The CDR3 region has the DNA TGTGCCACCAGTGATTTCCGACTAGCGGGAGTGAATGAGCAGTTCTTC. Protein: CATSDFRLAGVNEQFF.

The DNA for the CDR3 is TGTGCCAGCAGTCCTCACTCAGGGAACACTGAAGCTTTCTTT. Translation gives CASSPHSGNTEAFF. V gene TRBV28 combines with J gene TRBJ1-1; D not resolved. The CDR3 spans 14 residues. Germline CDR1 and CDR2: MDHEN and SYDVKM. V was shortened by 5 bases and J by 1 base, with 11 bases between the two germline ends.

The V call is TRBV7-2, the J call TRBJ2-5; 7 nucleotides line up with TRBD2. V lost 5 bases to trimming and J lost 2 bases; unmatched junction nucleotides: 8. Germline V gene lookup returns CDR1 SGHTA and CDR2 FQGNSA. The CDR3 contains 15 residues. CDR3 bases: TGTGCCAGCAGCCCCAGGGCTAGCGGACAAGAGACCCAGTACTTC. Translated, it gives CASSPRASGQETQYF.

V gene TRBV6-6 combines with J gene TRBJ1-4; 7 bases line up with TRBD1. The germline CDR1 and CDR2 sequences are MNHNY and SVGAGI (reference sequence). Germline trimming cut 4 bases from V and 7 bases from J; bases unmatched to any gene: 9. This CDR3 spans 15 amino acids. CDR3 region: CASSSQGDWAEKLFF. CDR3 DNA: TGTGCCAGCAGTTCTCAGGGGGACTGGGCTGAAAAACTGTTTTTT.